This TCR beta chain was recovered during a study of blood T cells in healthy people across ages. Then a second PCR, running roughly 7 to 11 cycles, was carried out with a sample-barcoded 5' primer and a J-beta primer mix. Each CDR3 protein gets one entry after TCRdb re-called the 5' RACE reads with MiXCR. The sample lists approximately 800,000 distinct CDR3 sequences, roughly 26% occurring once. CDR1 and CDR2 (germline): MNHEY, SVGEGT. The CDR3 contains 13 residues. The V end was cut by 11 bases, the J end by 4 bases, with 17 bases between. This clonotype appeared a few times. This sample was shared with a second study, whose subject was T cells of mothers and their children. That source notes: Slightly higher, non-significant overlap characterized related mother-child pairs relative to unrelated pairs. Researchers found no T cell clones that were persistent and microchimeric.

Specimen: blood. The sequence was obtained from a boy between 10 and 17 years old in good health. V gene TRBV6-2 or TRBV6-3 combines with J gene TRBJ1-1; a possible D gene is TRBD1 (6 bases). The CDR3: CAVQGTVGTEAFF. Here the CDR3 DNA reads TGTGCCGTACAGGGTACGGTCGGCACTGAAGCTTTCTTT.